The rows below give T cell receptor beta chains drawn from one sample of a study of blood T cell repertoires in COVID-19. Some clones are missing from TCRdb's copy, which holds only in-frame ones; the method was immunoSEQ multiplex PCR. The sample holds 150,000 to 200,000 clones; 88% are singletons and the top ten take 9%. The material sequenced was PBMCs or T cells enriched from blood (not recorded which). Source of these receptors: a young woman who had recovered from COVID-19. Each CDR3 is given with its conserved first and last residue. Each record gives: V gene, clone size, D gene, J gene, CDR3 protein, CDR3 DNA. D genes are given only for firm matches. Size values are once, few and many counts, or a class for expanded clones, and some rows have none.

TRBV5-1,-,TRBD1,TRBJ2-2,CASSNRDRGHVGELFF,TGCGCCAGCAGCAACCGGGACAGGGGGCATGTCGGGGAGCTGTTTTTT
TRBV7-9,-,-,TRBJ2-2,CASSPLQWTGELFF,TGTGCCAGCAGCCCTCTACAGTGGACCGGGGAGCTGTTTTTT
TRBV24-1,-,TRBD1,TRBJ1-1,CATSDDYRGEAFF,TGTGCCACCAGTGACGACTACAGGGGTGAAGCTTTCTTT
TRBV7-2,-,TRBD2,TRBJ2-1,CASSSPPGTSGRNNEQFF,TGTGCCAGCAGCTCACCACCCGGGACTAGCGGGCGTAACAATGAGCAGTTCTTC
TRBV10-1,-,TRBD1,TRBJ1-2,CASRETGLSYGYTF,TGCGCCAGCAGGGAGACAGGGCTCAGCTATGGCTACACCTTC
TRBV28,once,-,TRBJ1-2,CASSYPGDPFNYGYTF,TGTGCCAGCAGTTATCCAGGGGACCCTTTTAACTATGGCTACACCTTC
TRBV6-4,-,-,TRBJ1-1,CARGGPGEDTEAFF,TGTGCCCGAGGCGGGCCAGGGGAAGATACTGAAGCTTTCTTT
TRBV7-3,-,TRBD1,TRBJ2-5,CASSLSTGAPPGTQYF,TGTGCCAGCAGCTTATCGACAGGGGCCCCGCCCGGGACCCAGTACTTC
TRBV2,-,-,TRBJ2-1,CASSALGSSYNEQFF,TGTGCCAGCAGTGCCCTCGGGAGCTCCTACAATGAGCAGTTCTTC
TRBV2,-,-,TRBJ2-7,CAGGDSYEQYF,TGTGCCGGCGGGGACAGCTACGAGCAGTACTTC
TRBV29-1,-,-,TRBJ1-1,CSVEESRGRYTEAFF,TGCAGCGTTGAAGAAAGCAGGGGCCGGTACACTGAAGCTTTCTTT
TRBV7-9,few,TRBD2,TRBJ2-7,CASSAYAGGLSYEQYF,TGTGCCAGCAGCGCGTACGCGGGGGGACTATCCTACGAGCAGTACTTC
TRBV5-4,-,-,TRBJ2-3,CASSFGGGTDTQYF,TGTGCCAGCAGCTTCGGGGGAGGCACAGATACGCAGTATTTT